The T cell receptor beta chain under discussion was sequenced for a study of T cell responses to AZD1222 COVID-19 vaccine. Study conclusions and caveats: Donors skewed white British and female; clonal diversity was possibly underestimated. Every sample of the repertoires postdated the peak T cell response.

In the case of this clone: Its target is not known.

Data came from immunoSEQ multiplex PCR; TCRdb stores just in-frame clones and leaves some out. The sample has around 140,000 clones, more than 85% seen once. The V end lost 6 bases, the J end lost 0 bases, and 12 bases lay between the germline ends. Germline V gene sequence: CDR1 MNHEY, CDR2 SVGAGI. This CDR3 spans 15 amino acids. The starting material was peripheral blood, obtained on day 0 of AZD1222 vaccination. V and J are TRBV6-5 and TRBJ1-3; D not certain. The sequence derives from an adult in good health. The CDR3 is CASRGISVSGNTIYF. The CDR3 DNA reads TGTGCCAGCAGGGGGATCTCGGTCTCTGGAAACACCATATATTTT.